This TCR beta chain was retrieved from a study of T cell clonality in common variable immunodeficiency. The CDR3 runs to 15 residues. Germline assignment: CDR1 SEHNR and CDR2 FQNEAQ (reference sequence). Study-level results: Fewer TCRbeta clones were shared among CVID subjects than controls. Fewer deletions and N-nucleotide insertions were reportedly seen in common variable immunodeficiency TCR beta sequences. CVID subjects had higher TCRbeta clonality than healthy controls, most marked in about a third.

TCRdb keeps only in-frame clones here, not all; method: immunoSEQ multiplex PCR. This sample has tens of thousands of clones, each found more than once. This clone was detected a few times. Its matching antigen is unknown. The read ends 3 residues shy of where the CDR3 ends; the end is completed using the germline J gene. Sequenced material: peripheral blood mononuclear cells. The V and J genes are TRBV7-9 and TRBJ1-2; D is unresolved. The source is a person aged 18 to 70 in good health. The covered CDR3 bases are TGTGCCAGCAGCTTAGGGTCTGCGGGAGTGAATGAC. Its translation is CASSLGSAGVND. Given in full, the CDR3 is CASSLGSAGVNDYTF.